Listed here are 17 T cell receptor beta chains from one sample, sequenced in a study of spatial heterogeneity in lung cancer. The sample's time point: blood at routine non-recurrence follow-up after resection. TCRdb recomputed calls from the 5' RACE reads with MiXCR, one row per CDR3 protein. Of approximately 110,000 distinct CDR3 sequences in the sample, about 10% are singletons; the top ten hold 20% to 30%. The sample was PBMCs, taken at follow-up. Receptor source: a female donor with early-stage non-small cell lung cancer.

This clonotype was found many times. V and J are TRBV18 and TRBJ2-1, with a tentative D call TRBD2 (6 bases). V dropped 4 bases and J dropped 7 bases, with 14 bases sitting between them. The CDR3 has 14 residues. The germline V gene encodes CDR1 KGHSH and CDR2 LQKENI. CDR3 in amino acids: CASSLDERANEQFF. CDR3 in DNA: TGTGCCAGCTCACTCGACGAGCGGGCAAATGAGCAGTTCTTC.

The V and J genes are TRBV20-1 and TRBJ1-2; D gene uncertain. CDR1 and CDR2 (germline): DFQATT, SNEGSKA (reference sequence). The CDR3 loop spans 13 amino acids. Between the trimmed V and J ends, which lost 5 bases and 2 bases, there was a span of 12 bases. The CDR3 nucleotides read TGCAGTGCTCGAGGGATGGGGAACTATGGCTACACCTTC. It translates to CSARGMGNYGYTF.

Within the sample, this clonotype is medium-sized. This chain uses TRBV10-3 with TRBJ2-5; perhaps TRBD2 as D (5 bases). The length of the CDR3 is 15 residues. Germline V gives CDR1 ENHRY, CDR2 SYGVKD. Trimming removed 7 bases at V and 0 bases at J, with 15 bases between. CDR3 nucleotide sequence: TGTGCCATCAAAGGCAGCGAGGGATACCAAGAGACCCAGTACTTC. Translation gives CAIKGSEGYQETQYF.

The V and J genes are TRBV4-3 and TRBJ1-1; D not certain. CDR3 length: 14 amino acids. Germline values: CDR1 LGHNA, CDR2 YSLEER. The V end lost 0 bases, the J end lost 1 base, and 6 bases lay between the germline ends. CDR3 bases: TGCGCCAGCAGCCAAGATCCAGCGAACACTGAAGCTTTCTTT. Translating it yields CASSQDPANTEAFF.

V and J are TRBV24-1 and TRBJ2-7; the D gene is possibly TRBD1 (6 bases). The V end was cut by 2 bases, the J end by 4 bases, with 29 bases between. CDR1 and CDR2 (germline): KGHDR, SFDVKD. The CDR3 is made up of 20 amino acids. This CDR3 reads CATSDYLLRPIYWDTYEQYF. The CDR3 bases are TGTGCCACCAGTGATTATTTACTGAGACCGATTTACTGGGACACTTACGAGCAGTACTTC.

This clonotype was observed a few times. CDR3 amino acids: CATSDSGTSGRYEQYF. The CDR3 DNA is TGTGCCACCAGTGATTCGGGGACTAGCGGCCGCTACGAGCAGTACTTC. The chain joins TRBV24-1 to TRBJ2-7, with 11 nucleotides matching TRBD2. The length of the CDR3 is 16 residues. V shed 2 bases and J 3 bases; nucleotides not matched to a gene: 5. Germline CDR1 is KGHDR and CDR2 is SFDVKD.

The rearrangement links TRBV29-1 to TRBJ2-3, with 12 bases that match TRBD1. Germline V gene lookup returns CDR1 SQVTM and CDR2 ANQGSEA. The CDR3 has 18 amino acids. V lost 6 bases, J lost 1 base, and 14 bases stayed unmatched. The CDR3 sequence is CSVNTGTGGAGGTDTQYF. CDR3 DNA: TGCAGCGTGAACACCGGGACAGGGGGCGCGGGGGGCACAGATACGCAGTATTTT.

This clonotype has more than one count but fewer than ten. V is TRBV10-3 and J is TRBJ2-7; 8 bases are a match to TRBD2. This CDR3 is 15 amino acids long. The V gene end was trimmed by 4 bases and the J gene end by 2 bases; junction bases not matched to a gene: 7. Germline CDR1 ENHRY, CDR2 SYGVKD. The CDR3 nucleotides read TGTGCCATCAGTGGGGTAGCGGGAATCACCTACGAGCAGTACTTC. It codes for CAISGVAGITYEQYF.

There are a few counts of this clonotype. The J gene is TRBJ2-1, the V gene TRBV7-8; D not resolved. The CDR3 length is 13 residues. The V gene's germline CDR1 is SGHVS and CDR2 FQNEAQ. Trimming cost V 4 bases and J 8 bases, with 12 bases left between them. CDR3 coding DNA: TGTGCCAGCAGCTCTACCCCGCTCGATGAGCAGTTCTTC. Translated: CASSSTPLDEQFF. The whole variable domain, filled in from reference TRBV7-8 and TRBJ2-1, reads GAGVSQSPRYKVAKRGQDVALRCDPISGHVSLFWYQQALGQGPEFLTYFQNEAQLDKSGLPSDRFFAERPEGSVSTLKIQRTQQEDSAVYLCASSSTPLDEQFFGPGTRLTVL.

The chain joins TRBV7-2 to TRBJ1-4; the match to TRBD1 covers 8 bases. Germline trimming cut 2 bases from V and 4 bases from J; bases unmatched to any gene: 6. Germline V gene lookup returns CDR1 SGHTA and CDR2 FQGNSA. The CDR3 totals 16 residues. The CDR3 sequence: CASSLRLTGDNEKLFF. The CDR3 DNA follows: TGTGCCAGCAGCTTACGGTTGACAGGGGATAATGAAAAACTGTTTTTT.

The chain uses TRBV10-3 and TRBJ2-1, with 11 bases identical to TRBD2. The V gene end was trimmed by 2 bases and the J gene end by 8 bases; junction bases not matched to a gene: 11. The length of the CDR3 is 17 residues. Germline-derived CDR1 and CDR2 are ENHRY and SYGVKD. DNA of the CDR3: TGTGCCATCAGTGAGGCAGTAGCGGGAGGGCCGAAGGATGAGCAGTTCTTC. This translates into CAISEAVAGGPKDEQFF.

This clonotype was seen only a few times. The chain carries TRBV15 and TRBJ2-1, with 9 bases aligning to TRBD2. Germline CDR1 and CDR2: LNHNV and YYDKDF (reference sequence). CDR3 size: 14 residues. The ends lost 8 bases at V and 2 bases at J; junction bases unmatched: 4. Here the CDR3 reads CATVAGAPYNEQFF. In DNA, the CDR3 is TGTGCCACCGTAGCGGGAGCCCCCTACAATGAGCAGTTCTTC.

This clonotype was recorded only once. The genes are TRBV9 and TRBJ2-7; 7 bases line up with TRBD1. V shed 3 bases, J shed 4 bases, and the junction held 4 bases outside the gene matches. The CDR3 is 13 residues long. Germline V gene lookup returns CDR1 SGDLS and CDR2 YYNGEE. CDR3 sequence (DNA): TGTGCCAGCAGCGCAGGACAGGTTTACGAGCAGTACTTC. Its translation is CASSAGQVYEQYF.

The rearrangement links TRBV27 to TRBJ2-5, with TRBD2 matching 7 bases. The junction had 5 bases not matched to a gene; V was cut back by 6 bases and J by 1 base. Germline-derived CDR1 and CDR2 are MNHEY and SMNVEV (reference sequence). CDR3 length: 14 amino acids. The CDR3 spells CASSGREPQETQYF. The CDR3 DNA sequence: TGTGCCAGCAGCGGGCGGGAGCCCCAAGAGACCCAGTACTTC.

This clonotype was counted between two and nine times. This rearrangement joins TRBV11-2 to TRBJ2-2, with D tentatively TRBD1 or TRBD2 (5 bases each). CDR3 size: 15 residues. V gave up 5 bases and J gave up 4 bases, with 14 bases separating them. Germline CDR1 SGHAT, CDR2 FQNNGV. The DNA for the CDR3 is TGTGCCAGCAGCCCGGGGAGTGGGGCCACCGGGGAGCTGTTTTTT. This codes for CASSPGSGATGELFF.

This clonotype was recorded a few times. The chain has TRBV4-2 and TRBJ1-6; D is ambiguous. This CDR3 has 15 residues. Trimming removed 7 bases from V and 8 bases from J, with 18 bases in between. Germline values: CDR1 LGHNA, CDR2 YNFKEQ. CDR3 sequence (DNA): TGTGCCAGCACGGATCAAATAGAAGGGTATTCACCCCTCCACTTT. It translates to CASTDQIEGYSPLHF.

The chain joins TRBV29-1 to TRBJ1-2; a weak D match, TRBD1 (6 bases). V was cut by 3 bases and J by 4 bases, with 12 bases left in between. The CDR3 totals 13 residues. CDR1 SQVTM and CDR2 ANQGSEA come from the germline V gene. CDR3 loop: CSVEQGTGYGYTF. The DNA of the CDR3 is TGCAGCGTTGAGCAGGGGACCGGCTATGGCTACACCTTC.